The rows below give T cell receptor beta chains drawn from one sample of a study of T cell responses to AZD1222 COVID-19 vaccine. TCRdb keeps only in-frame clones here, not all; method: immunoSEQ multiplex PCR. The sample lists 95,000 to 100,000 clones; about nine tenths were seen once. The sequenced sample was peripheral blood, obtained on day 0 of AZD1222 vaccination. The receptors here all came from an adult in good health. Both conserved end residues are part of each CDR3. Each record gives: CDR3 length, clone size, J gene, D gene, V gene, CDR3 DNA, CDR3 protein. The D gene is left open where the match is weak. Expanded clones are given a class, and other clones once, few, many or no size at all.

>13|.|TRBJ1-5|.|TRBV19
TGTGCCAGTAGTATAGATTTAACGCCGCCCCAGCATTTT
CASSIDLTPPQHF
>14|.|TRBJ2-7|.|TRBV5-6
TGTGCCAGCAGCTTTCGACTCCCTCCCAGCGAGCAGTACTTC
CASSFRLPPSEQYF
>16|.|TRBJ1-6|.|TRBV11-2
TGTGCCAGCAGCTTAGTCTTCGCAGGGGATGATTCACCCCTCCACTTT
CASSLVFAGDDSPLHF
>12|.|TRBJ2-7|.|TRBV11-2
TGTGCCAGCAGCTTAAGCATGAACGAGCAGTACTTC
CASSLSMNEQYF
>16|.|TRBJ2-1|.|TRBV3-1/TRBV3-2
TGTGCCAGCAGCCAAGATGCGGGGGCTCGGAGCAATGAGCAGTTCTTC
CASSQDAGARSNEQFF
>14|.|TRBJ2-7|.|TRBV5-4
TGTGCCAGCAGCAACCAGGGAGGCAGCTACGAGCAGTACTTC
CASSNQGGSYEQYF
>16|once|TRBJ2-5|TRBD2|TRBV3-1/TRBV3-2
TGTGCCAGCAGCCTGTGGCGGGGGGCTACAAAAGAGACCCAGTACTTC
CASSLWRGATKETQYF
>15|few|TRBJ1-5|.|TRBV6-2/TRBV6-3
TGTGCCAGCAGTGAGAGACCTTTTCGGGATCAGCCCCAGCATTTT
CASSERPFRDQPQHF
>16|.|TRBJ2-5|TRBD2|TRBV7-3
TGTGCCAGCAGCCAAGCCCCGACTAGCGGCACAGAGACCCAGTACTTC
CASSQAPTSGTETQYF
>14|once|TRBJ2-3|.|TRBV7-3
TGTGCCAGCAGCCGACTCGGCGTGGCAGATACGCAGTATTTT
CASSRLGVADTQYF
>13|.|TRBJ2-2|.|TRBV19
TGTGGCGTACAGGGTTATAACACCGGGGAGCTGTTTTTT
CGVQGYNTGELFF
>16|.|TRBJ1-2|.|TRBV28
TGTGCCAGCAGTATACCATGGACAGTGAATTCCTATGGCTACACCTTC
CASSIPWTVNSYGYTF
>15|.|TRBJ1-2|.|TRBV7-9
TGTGCCAGCAGCTTAGGTGGGTTGGCGAGCTATGGCTACACCTTC
CASSLGGLASYGYTF
>16|.|TRBJ2-1|TRBD2|TRBV11-2
TGTGCCAGCAGCTTAGTCACTAGCGGGCTGTTCAATGAGCAGTTCTTC
CASSLVTSGLFNEQFF
>15|.|TRBJ1-5|.|TRBV7-8
TGTGCCAGCAGCGGCTATTCGCTCAGCAATCAGCCCCAGCATTTT
CASSGYSLSNQPQHF
>13|few|TRBJ1-2|.|TRBV2
TGTGCCAGCGGGGGGCCGATGGACTATGGCTACACCTTC
CASGGPMDYGYTF
>15|.|TRBJ2-3|.|TRBV7-2
TGTGCCAGCAGCTCCGGGGGCTCTAGCCGGACGACGCAGTATTTT
CASSSGGSSRTTQYF
>15|.|TRBJ1-5|.|TRBV5-6
TGTGCCAGCAGCTTAGGGGTCTATAGCAATCAGCCCCAGCATTTT
CASSLGVYSNQPQHF
>13|.|TRBJ1-1|.|TRBV11-1
TGTGCCAGCAGCTTATGGGGGAACACTGAAGCTTTCTTT
CASSLWGNTEAFF
>15|.|TRBJ1-3|.|TRBV5-8
TGTGCCAGCAGCCCCGTCGGGTTCAGTGGAAACACCATATATTTT
CASSPVGFSGNTIYF
>10|.|TRBJ1-1|TRBD1|TRBV29-1
TGCAGCGGCGGACAGGGTGAAGCTTTCTTT
CSGGQGEAFF
>12|once|TRBJ1-5|.|TRBV6-7
TGTGCCAGCAGTTATACGGGGAGGCCCCAGCATTTT
CASSYTGRPQHF
>16|.|TRBJ1-2|TRBD1|TRBV18
TGTGCCAGCTCACGGGTCGGACAGGAGCGAAACTATGGCTACACCTTC
CASSRVGQERNYGYTF
>15|.|TRBJ2-1|TRBD2|TRBV6-5
TGTGCCAGCAGTCCAAGCGGGGGAATCTACAATGAGCAGTTCTTC
CASSPSGGIYNEQFF
>14|.|TRBJ1-2|.|TRBV7-9
TGTGCCAGCAGCTTAAGTGGCGGGAGCTATGGCTACACCTTC
CASSLSGGSYGYTF
>15|.|TRBJ2-1|TRBD2|TRBV9
TGTGCCAGCAGCGCATTTAGCGGGGTGGGTAATGAGCAGTTCTTC
CASSAFSGVGNEQFF
>13|.|TRBJ1-3|.|TRBV23-1
TGCGCCAGCAGGCCTCAGCCTGGAAACACCATATATTTT
CASRPQPGNTIYF
>17|.|TRBJ2-5|TRBD1|TRBV24-1
TGTGCCACCAGTGATTTGGATAGACAGGGTCGCGGAGAGACCCAGTACTTC
CATSDLDRQGRGETQYF
>12|.|TRBJ2-5|.|TRBV3-1/TRBV3-2
TGTGCCAGCAGCCAGGGGCAAGAGACCCAGTACTTC
CASSQGQETQYF
>14|.|TRBJ2-7|.|TRBV19
TGTGCCAGTAGTATTATAGGAGAGTCCTACGAGCAGTACTTC
CASSIIGESYEQYF
>15|.|TRBJ2-3|.|TRBV28
TGTGCCAGCAGTTTATTTCCCGCCCGCCTAGATACGCAGTATTTT
CASSLFPARLDTQYF
>13|.|TRBJ2-1|TRBD1|TRBV6-5
TGTGCCACTTATGACAGGGGGAGCAATGAGCAGTTCTTC
CATYDRGSNEQFF
>15|few|TRBJ2-3|.|TRBV6-2/TRBV6-3
TGTGCCAGCAGTTACGATTCCCAGGGGCCAGATACGCAGTATTTT
CASSYDSQGPDTQYF
>15|once|TRBJ1-3|.|TRBV7-9
TGTGCCAGCAGCCCAGCCGGAGCCTCTGGAAACACCATATATTTT
CASSPAGASGNTIYF
>14|.|TRBJ2-3|.|TRBV9
TGTGCCAGCAGCGTACAACTAGCCTCCGGGACGCAGTATTTT
CASSVQLASGTQYF
>13|.|TRBJ1-2|.|TRBV5-3
TGTGCCAGAGTCGCTGTGGGCGGCTACGGCTACACCTTC
CARVAVGGYGYTF
>17|.|TRBJ2-5|TRBD2|TRBV19
TGTGCCAGTAGTATAGGGTCTAGCGGGGTCGGGCAAGAGACCCAGTACTTC
CASSIGSSGVGQETQYF
>15|.|TRBJ2-6|.|TRBV6-4
TGTGCCAGCAGTGAAAGGCACTCTGGGGCCAACGTCCTGACTTTC
CASSERHSGANVLTF
>15|.|TRBJ2-2|.|TRBV5-4
TGTGCCAGCAGCTTCAGGCAGACTAACACCGGGGAGCTGTTTTTT
CASSFRQTNTGELFF
>18|.|TRBJ2-2|TRBD2|TRBV28
TGTGCCAGCAGTCCTGGACTAGCGGGAGCTATGAACACCGGGGAGCTGTTTTTT
CASSPGLAGAMNTGELFF
>14|.|TRBJ1-5|.|TRBV6-5
TGTGCCAGCAAGGGGCGGAATAGCAATCAGCCCCAGCATTTT
CASKGRNSNQPQHF
>16|.|TRBJ1-4|.|TRBV15
TGTGCCACCAGCACGGCGGGGGAGGGGCGTTATGAAAAACTGTTTTTT
CATSTAGEGRYEKLFF
>13|.|TRBJ1-5|.|TRBV12-3/TRBV12-4
TGTGCCAGCAGTTTGACGAGCAATCAGCCCCAGCATTTT
CASSLTSNQPQHF
>11|.|TRBJ1-1|TRBD1|TRBV30
TGTGCCTATCAGGGGGCGGATGAAGCTTTCTTT
CAYQGADEAFF
>16|once|TRBJ1-2|TRBD1|TRBV7-8
TGTGCCAGCAGCCCGAGCACAGGGGCGACAATCTATGGCTACACCTTC
CASSPSTGATIYGYTF
>14|.|TRBJ1-1|.|TRBV9
TGTGCCAGCAGCTTCCGGGCCGGGGACGGTGAAGCTTTCTTT
CASSFRAGDGEAFF
>10|.|TRBJ1-1|.|TRBV6-5
TGTGCCAGCACTCCATTGTGGGCTTTCTTT
CASTPLWAFF
>14|.|TRBJ1-2|.|TRBV5-1
TGCGCCAGCAGCTTGGACGGACAGTCGAATGGCTACACCTTC
CASSLDGQSNGYTF
>14|.|TRBJ1-6|.|TRBV15
TGTGCCACCAGCAGAGATTCGACTCTCCTCCCCCTCCACTTT
CATSRDSTLLPLHF
>17|.|TRBJ1-1|.|TRBV21-1
TGTGCCAGCAACCCCCCCGGGGGTTACGAGGGGAACACTGAAGCTTTCTTT
CASNPPGGYEGNTEAFF
>14|.|TRBJ2-7|.|TRBV28
TGTGCCAGCAGTTTACAGGGGTCAGCTTGGGAGCAGTACTTC
CASSLQGSAWEQYF
>16|once|TRBJ1-2|TRBD1|TRBV29-1
TGCAGCGTTGAAGATCCGGACAGGATAGGACACTATGGCTACACCTTC
CSVEDPDRIGHYGYTF
>16|once|TRBJ2-7|TRBD1|TRBV3-1/TRBV3-2
TGTGCCAGCAGCCAATTCGACAGGGGTACTCCGTACGAGCAGTACTTC
CASSQFDRGTPYEQYF
>15|once|TRBJ1-4|TRBD1|TRBV5-1
TGCGCCAGCAGCTTTGGACAGGGAAAGGGAGAAAAACTGTTTTTT
CASSFGQGKGEKLFF
>14|.|TRBJ1-2|.|TRBV30
TGTGCCTGGAGTTTGGGAGGGGCTAACTATGGCTACACCTTC
CAWSLGGANYGYTF